This T cell receptor beta chain comes out of a study of spatial heterogeneity in lung cancer. One entry per CDR3 protein results from TCRdb running MiXCR on the 5' RACE reads. The sample has tens of thousands of distinct CDR3 sequences, 8% to 9.5% seen once; the top ten hold 1.9%. This clonotype was counted between two and nine times. The CDR3 consists of 21 residues. The V and J ends lost 2 bases and 4 bases respectively, with 32 bases between them. Germline assignment: CDR1 SGHVS and CDR2 FQNEAQ. The time point here: blood at routine non-recurrence follow-up after resection. The clonotype comes from a female donor with early-stage non-small cell lung cancer. The chain links TRBV7-8 to TRBJ1-2; D unclear. The sequenced sample was PBMCs, obtained at follow-up. CDR3 residues: CASSLISTRTPHREVFYGYTF. The DNA for the CDR3 is TGTGCCAGCAGCTTAATATCGACCCGGACGCCTCACCGGGAAGTCTTCTATGGCTACACCTTC.